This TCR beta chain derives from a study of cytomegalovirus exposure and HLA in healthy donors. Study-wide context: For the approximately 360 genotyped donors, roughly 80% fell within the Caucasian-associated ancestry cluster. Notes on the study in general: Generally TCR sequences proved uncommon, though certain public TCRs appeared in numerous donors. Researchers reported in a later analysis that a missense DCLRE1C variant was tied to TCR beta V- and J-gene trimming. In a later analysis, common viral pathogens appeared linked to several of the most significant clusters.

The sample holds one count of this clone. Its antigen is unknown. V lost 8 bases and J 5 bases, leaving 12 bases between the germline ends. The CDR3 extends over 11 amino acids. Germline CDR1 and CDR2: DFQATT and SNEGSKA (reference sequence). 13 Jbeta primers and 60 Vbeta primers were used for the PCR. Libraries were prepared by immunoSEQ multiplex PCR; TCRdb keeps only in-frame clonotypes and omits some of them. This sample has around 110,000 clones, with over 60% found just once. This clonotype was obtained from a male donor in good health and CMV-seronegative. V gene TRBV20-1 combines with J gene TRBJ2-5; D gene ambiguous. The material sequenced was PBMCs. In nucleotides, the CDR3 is TGCAGTCCGAAGGCCAGGGAGACCCAGTACTTC. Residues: CSPKARETQYF.